Listed below are T cell receptor beta chains from one sample, sequenced in a study of blood T cell repertoires in COVID-19. Clones were read by immunoSEQ multiplex PCR, and TCRdb kept only the in-frame ones, dropping some. Here the sample spans about 260,000 clones, about 80% being singletons. Sequencing was performed on peripheral blood. These receptors were collected from a woman aged 45 to 65 who had recovered from COVID-19. Each CDR3 is given with its conserved first and last residue. Fields, in order: clone size, V gene, CDR3 protein. Clone size appears in some rows only: once, few, many, or a class for an expanded clone.

>-|TRBV5-1
CASSLAQGLADTQYF
>-|TRBV3-1/TRBV3-2
CASSQVVSGSSEQYF
>-|TRBV27
CAAPGGRSYNEQFF
>-|TRBV28
CASRGTGLGQPQHF
>-|TRBV24-1
CATSDLRRGNTDTQYF
>few|TRBV27
CASSWTQGYGSPLHF
>-|TRBV19
CASSIDSSGNYGYTF
>-|TRBV9
CASSVARDRVSGELFF
>-|TRBV6-2/TRBV6-3
CASSPPSGGSYEQYF
>-|TRBV28
CAARDSMDEQYF
>-|TRBV24-1
CATTSAGGTGELFF
>-|TRBV6-2/TRBV6-3
CASSYSNDRVSSGANVLTF
>-|TRBV9
CASSVGRLAGYNEQFF
>-|TRBV7-8
CASRKRGVSYNEQFF
>-|TRBV5-6
CASSLLDNYGYTF
>-|TRBV15
CATSRELAGGPTGELFF
>-|TRBV28
CASSLPGQGGNEQFF
>-|TRBV7-2
CASSPRPGYSNQPQHF
>-|TRBV28
CASSLTGTANTEAFF
>-|TRBV5-1
CASSLVAASSYNEQFF
>-|TRBV3-1/TRBV3-2
CASSQVGGGSAKNIQYF
>-|TRBV18
CASSSTGAGTEAFF
>-|TRBV5-1
CASSSEEVGRNTIYF
>-|TRBV6-2/TRBV6-3
CASSYEVITEAFF
>once|TRBV11-2
CASSPTRNYGYTF
>once|TRBV3-1/TRBV3-2
CASSHRRGLRPQHF
>-|TRBV9
CASSEGEAYEQYF
>-|TRBV28
CASSPGQGGTEAFF
>-|TRBV7-2
CASSPSGWWFNEQYF
>-|TRBV6-2/TRBV6-3
CASSYWDRGAYEQYF
>-|TRBV28
CASSLLGQGSEKLFF
>few|TRBV5-1
CASRNTGELFF
>-|TRBV19
CASSPRGGLAGGTSYNEQFF
>-|TRBV5-4
CASSFQLSGAQYF
>-|TRBV5-1
CASSLGQGGYSPLHF
>-|TRBV5-1
CASVSPGGGTEAFF
>-|TRBV27
CASSRSWPSTDTQYF
>-|TRBV5-4
CASSAKQGGNSPLHF
>-|TRBV10-1
CASSGGDRGNEQFF
>-|TRBV10-2
CASRTGGAGGANVLTF
>-|TRBV19
CASSIAGDRDIQYF
>-|TRBV7-6
CATRVAGELFF
>-|TRBV6-5
CASSPGQGLGYEQFF
>-|TRBV27
CASSLGPQSQPQHF
>-|TRBV24-1
CATSDFNLAGVGNEQFF
>-|TRBV27
CASSPGVWLGYTF
>-|TRBV6-2/TRBV6-3
CASIPGKAVNTEAFF
>-|TRBV7-3
CASSTTGGAKNIQYF
>-|TRBV29-1
CSVLDSLRTEAFF
>-|TRBV5-8
CASSLIGLSSGNTIYF